This TCR beta chain derives from a study of blood T cell repertoires in COVID-19. The overall study: Samples of COVID-19 (acute and convalescent) were obtained from the United States, Italy and Spain. T cells, B-cell-depleted T cells, or PBMCs provided the cDNA or gDNA that served as material.

CDR3 length: 13 residues. Trimming took off 5 bases at V and 2 bases at J, with 10 bases between the two ends. The germline V gene has CDR1 SEHNR and CDR2 FQNEAQ (reference sequence). Original handling: Amplifying reference gene primers gave estimates of nucleated cell counts. Sequenced by immunoSEQ multiplex PCR; TCRdb stores in-frame clones only, minus some. The DNA gave D and trimming, while V, J and clone size come from that table. The sample contains 70,000 or so clones, under 85% of which appear only once. The sample taken for sequencing was peripheral blood. The receptor's source is a man aged 65-85 years with acute or convalescent COVID-19. The chain combines TRBV7-9 with TRBJ2-7; possibly TRBD2 for D (5 bases). DNA for the CDR3: TGTGCCAGCAGCCCAGGAGGAGCCTACGAGCAGTACTTC. Residues: CASSPGGAYEQYF.